Shown below are 6 T cell receptor beta chains from a single sample sequenced in a study of molecular identifiers for immune sequencing clone quantification. MiXCR, run by TCRdb on the PCR reads, gives a single entry per CDR3 protein. Of around 470,000 distinct CDR3 sequences in the sample, 20% to 25% were seen once. The sequencing sample was made of naive CD8+ T cells from blood, with Jurkat cell RNA spiked in. Indicated subset: FACS-sorted CD8+CD4-CCR7+CD45RA+ naive T cells. The receptors were sampled from a human donor in good health. Some libraries in this study had Jurkat cell RNA spiked in.

This clonotype was seen a few times. This chain joins TRBV4-2 and TRBJ1-2; 8 bases agree with TRBD1. Germline V lookup: CDR1 LGHNA, CDR2 YNFKEQ. Trimming cost V 5 bases and J 5 bases; bases outside gene matches: 7. The CDR3 is 14 residues long. CDR3 loop: CASSTRTGWYGYTF. CDR3 sequence (DNA): TGTGCCAGCAGCACCCGGACAGGGTGGTATGGCTACACCTTC.

This clonotype was counted at least ten times. The chain is built from TRBV7-2 and TRBJ2-1; D not resolved. Germline CDR1 SGHTA, CDR2 FQGNSA. V was shortened by 5 bases and J by 0 bases, with 11 bases between the two germline ends. This CDR3 has 15 residues. CDR3 DNA: TGTGCCAGCAGCCCCCTTTCCAGCTCCTACAATGAGCAGTTCTTC. Amino acid sequence: CASSPLSSSYNEQFF.

This clonotype was seen only a few times. The chain combines TRBV13 with TRBJ2-5; D is undetermined. Germline CDR1 is PRHDT and CDR2 is FYEKMQ (reference sequence). The CDR3 length is 14 residues. The germline V and J ends were trimmed by 1 base and 1 base, with 7 bases remaining between them. CDR3 coding DNA: TGTGCCAGCAGCTTAGAGGAGACCCAAGAGACCCAGTACTTC. This codes for CASSLEETQETQYF.

This clonotype was recorded at least ten times. V gene TRBV11-2 combines with J gene TRBJ2-3; TRBD2 agrees at 15 bases. In germline, CDR1 is SGHAT, CDR2 FQNNGV. The CDR3 has 17 amino acids. V lost 4 bases to trimming and J lost 5 bases; unmatched junction nucleotides: 7. DNA of the CDR3: TGTGCCAGCAGCTCCTGGACTAGCGGGGGGGCCAGAGATACGCAGTATTTT. Its protein product is CASSSWTSGGARDTQYF.

This clonotype was observed a few times. The V and J genes are TRBV4-3 and TRBJ2-7; a possible D gene is TRBD1 (5 bases). Germline assignment: CDR1 LGHNA and CDR2 YSLEER. Trimming shortened V by 0 bases and J by 3 bases, and 12 bases separated the two germline ends. CDR3 length: 15 residues. The CDR3 sequence: CASSQEKTGYYEQYF. Written as DNA, the CDR3 is TGCGCCAGCAGCCAAGAAAAAACAGGTTACTACGAGCAGTACTTC.

This clonotype has a handful of counts. V gene TRBV6-5 combines with J gene TRBJ1-1, with no clear D. This CDR3 has 11 amino acids. CDR1 is MNHEY and CDR2 is SVGAGI in the germline V gene. Trimming pared 8 bases from V and 7 bases from J, leaving 11 bases between. For the CDR3, the DNA is TGTGCCAGCGCTTATTCGAATGAAGCTTTCTTT. Amino acids: CASAYSNEAFF.